The rows below give T cell receptor beta chains drawn from one sample of a study of cytomegalovirus exposure and HLA in healthy donors. Assay: immunoSEQ multiplex PCR; the TCRdb copy retains only in-frame clones and omits some. The table lists 250,000 to 400,000 clones, about nine tenths of them singletons. The material sequenced was PBMCs. Receptors were obtained from a woman aged 25-40 years in good health and CMV-seropositive. CDR3s include the opening cysteine and the closing phenylalanine or tryptophan. A D gene is named only where the DNA matches it firmly. Clone size is stated in some rows and not others, as once, few, many or a class when expanded.

>TRBV13|.|TRBD1|TRBJ1-5
TGTGCCAGCAGCTTAGGTGACAGGGGCAATCAGCCCCAGCATTTT
CASSLGDRGNQPQHF
>TRBV6-6|.|.|TRBJ1-1
TGTGCCAGCAGTTACCCCCATTACAGAGGATGGGCTGAAGCTTTCTTT
CASSYPHYRGWAEAFF
>TRBV27|.|.|TRBJ2-2
TGTGCCAGCAGTTTGGAGGGGACGAACACCGGGGAGCTGTTTTTT
CASSLEGTNTGELFF
>TRBV11-3|.|.|TRBJ1-1
TGTGCCAGCAGCCGCAGAGTCACTGAAGCTTTCTTT
CASSRRVTEAFF
>TRBV28|.|TRBD1|TRBJ2-7
TGTGCCAGCAGCGGGACAGGGGGTAGGCAGTACTTC
CASSGTGGRQYF
>TRBV5-5|.|TRBD1|TRBJ1-2
TGTGCCAGCAGCTCAGCAGGGGGCCGATCCTATGGCTACACCTTC
CASSSAGGRSYGYTF
>TRBV11-1|.|.|TRBJ2-2
TGTGCCAGCAGCTCATCCCGCAGAAACACCGGGGAGCTGTTTTTT
CASSSSRRNTGELFF
>TRBV10-2|.|.|TRBJ1-3
TGCGCCAGCAGTGAGTCGCTTAGAGCCAACTCTGGAAACACCATATATTTT
CASSESLRANSGNTIYF
>TRBV7-9|once|TRBD1|TRBJ1-1
TGTGCCAGCAGCATGACTGGGACAGGGAGACACACTGAAGCTTTCTTT
CASSMTGTGRHTEAFF
>TRBV30|.|.|TRBJ1-1
TGTGCCTGGGCCACTCAGGGCGGTCACACTGAAGCTTTCTTT
CAWATQGGHTEAFF
>TRBV28|.|.|TRBJ2-7
TGTGCCACACAATCCTACGAGCAGTACTTC
CATQSYEQYF
>TRBV5-8|.|TRBD1|TRBJ2-7
TGTGCCAGCAGCTTGATACAGGGGGCAGGGGAGCAGTACTTC
CASSLIQGAGEQYF
>TRBV6-1|.|.|TRBJ2-3
TGTGCCAGCAGCCTACTTCGCACAGATACGCAGTATTTT
CASSLLRTDTQYF
>TRBV5-1|.|.|TRBJ2-7
TGCGCCAGCAGCTTGAGTGGCGGGAAAAGCTACGAGCAGTACTTC
CASSLSGGKSYEQYF
>TRBV19|.|TRBD1|TRBJ1-1
TGTGCCAGTAACTTGGGACAGGGCAGGCGGGACACTGAAGCTTTCTTT
CASNLGQGRRDTEAFF
>TRBV28|.|TRBD1|TRBJ2-1
TGTGCCACCCTTCCTGCGACAGGGGGCTCCTACAATGAGCAGTTCTTC
CATLPATGGSYNEQFF
>TRBV27|.|TRBD2|TRBJ2-7
TGTGCCAGCAGTTACCGGGAGGACTACGAGCAGTACTTC
CASSYREDYEQYF
>TRBV11-2|.|.|TRBJ2-7
TGTGCCAGCAGCCTTATGGGCCAACGGACCTACGAGCAGTACTTC
CASSLMGQRTYEQYF
>TRBV4-1|.|TRBD2|TRBJ2-1
TGCGCCAGCAGCCAAGATGCGGGACTAGCGGGGGAGTACAATGAGCAGTTCTTC
CASSQDAGLAGEYNEQFF
>TRBV9|few|.|TRBJ2-7
TGTGCCAGCAGCGTAGGAGGGAGCTACGAGCAGTACTTC
CASSVGGSYEQYF
>TRBV28|.|.|TRBJ1-3
TGTGCCAGCAGCCACCCAATGCGGGGGTCAAACACCATATATTTT
CASSHPMRGSNTIYF
>TRBV6-4|.|TRBD2|TRBJ2-1
TGTGCCAGCAGTTTTAGCGGGAGTAATGAGCAGTTCTTC
CASSFSGSNEQFF
>TRBV29-1|.|.|TRBJ2-7
TGCAGCGTGAGGGACGGATCCTACGAGCAGTACTTC
CSVRDGSYEQYF
>TRBV4-2|.|.|TRBJ2-3
TGTGCCAGCAGCCAAGAGGTCTTTACCTCCACAGATACGCAGTATTTT
CASSQEVFTSTDTQYF
>TRBV15|.|.|TRBJ2-1
TGTGCCACCAGCAGAAGGGCCGAACCCCACAATGAGCAGTTCTTC
CATSRRAEPHNEQFF
>TRBV5-1|once|.|TRBJ2-2
TGCGCCAGCAGCTTTTCCAGGGATGGCGGGGAGCTGTTTTTT
CASSFSRDGGELFF
>TRBV2|once|.|TRBJ1-2
TGTGCCAGCAGTCCGGACGGAAACTATGGCTACACCTTC
CASSPDGNYGYTF
>TRBV2|.|.|TRBJ1-4
TGTGCCAGCAGTCCCCGGCGGGGGGATAATGAAAAACTGTTTTTT
CASSPRRGDNEKLFF
>TRBV7-8|once|.|TRBJ1-3
TGTGCCAGCAGCATGGACGGTTACTCTGGAAACACCATATATTTT
CASSMDGYSGNTIYF
>TRBV7-8|.|TRBD1|TRBJ1-6
TGTGCCAGCAGCTTAATAACGCAGGGACAGGTACCCCTCCACTTT
CASSLITQGQVPLHF
>TRBV9|.|.|TRBJ2-2
TGTGCCAGCAGCGTAGCACCAAGCCGGGACGGGGAGCTGTTTTTT
CASSVAPSRDGELFF
>TRBV4-3|.|.|TRBJ2-7
TGCGCCAGCAGCCAAGATCGATTCCACGAGCAGTACTTC
CASSQDRFHEQYF
>TRBV2|.|TRBD1|TRBJ2-7
TGTGCCAGCAAGGGGGCCCGGTCAAGCTACGAGCAGTACTTC
CASKGARSSYEQYF
>TRBV9|.|.|TRBJ2-1
TGTGCCAGCAGCGTAAGTAGCGTTATTTACAATGAGCAGTTCTTC
CASSVSSVIYNEQFF
>TRBV11-2|.|.|TRBJ2-1
TGTGCCAGCAGCTTAATAATGGGCAGGTACAATGAGCAGTTCTTC
CASSLIMGRYNEQFF
>TRBV7-6|.|.|TRBJ2-3
TGTGCCAGCAGCTTACGCGGGACAATGAGCACAGATACGCAGTATTTT
CASSLRGTMSTDTQYF
>TRBV30|few|TRBD1|TRBJ1-5
TGTGCCTGGAGTGAGGACAGGGAGGGTCAGCCCCAGCATTTT
CAWSEDREGQPQHF
>TRBV13|few|TRBD1|TRBJ1-1
TGTGCCAGCAGCTTGAGACAGGGGGCTGGAACTGAAGCTTTCTTT
CASSLRQGAGTEAFF
>TRBV7-7|.|TRBD2|TRBJ2-5
TGTGCCAGCAGCGCTCGGACTAGCGGAGAGACCCAGTACTTC
CASSARTSGETQYF
>TRBV28|.|TRBD1|TRBJ2-1
TGTGCCAGCATCAAACCGGGACAGGTACACAATGAGCAGTTCTTC
CASIKPGQVHNEQFF
>TRBV7-9|.|.|TRBJ1-4
TGTGCCAGCATTATGGGCCCCAATGAAAAACTGTTTTTT
CASIMGPNEKLFF
>TRBV5-4|.|TRBD2|TRBJ2-5
TGTGCCAGCTTCCTAGCGGGAGCTGGCGAGACCCAGTACTTC
CASFLAGAGETQYF
>TRBV4-1|few|.|TRBJ2-7
TGCGCCAGCAGCCAAGATCGGGTAGGGCCTAACGAGCAGTACTTC
CASSQDRVGPNEQYF
>TRBV18|.|.|TRBJ2-3
TGTGCCAGCTCACCACGGCCTAGCGGCACAGATACGCAGTATTTT
CASSPRPSGTDTQYF